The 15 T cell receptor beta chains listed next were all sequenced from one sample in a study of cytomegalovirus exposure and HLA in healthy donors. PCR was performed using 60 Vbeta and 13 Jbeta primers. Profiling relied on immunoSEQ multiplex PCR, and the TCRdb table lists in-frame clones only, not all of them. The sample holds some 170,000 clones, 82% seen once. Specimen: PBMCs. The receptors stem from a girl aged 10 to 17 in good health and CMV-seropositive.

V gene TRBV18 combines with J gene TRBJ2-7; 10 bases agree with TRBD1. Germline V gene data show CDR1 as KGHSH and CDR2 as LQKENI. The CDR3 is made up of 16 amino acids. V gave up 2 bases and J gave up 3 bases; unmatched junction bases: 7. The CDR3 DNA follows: TGTGCCAGCTCACCAGGCGCTCGGACAGGGGGCTACGAGCAGTACTTC. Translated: CASSPGARTGGYEQYF.

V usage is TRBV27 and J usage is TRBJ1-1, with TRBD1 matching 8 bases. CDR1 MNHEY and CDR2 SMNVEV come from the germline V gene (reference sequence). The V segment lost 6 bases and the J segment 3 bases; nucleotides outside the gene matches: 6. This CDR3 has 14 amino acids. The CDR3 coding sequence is TGTGCCAGCAGGCCAAACAGGGGGTACACTGAAGCTTTCTTT. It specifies CASRPNRGYTEAFF.

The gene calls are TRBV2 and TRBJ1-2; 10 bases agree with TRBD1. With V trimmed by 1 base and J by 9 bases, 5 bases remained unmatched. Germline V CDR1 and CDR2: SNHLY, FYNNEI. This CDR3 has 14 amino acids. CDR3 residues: CASSEETGGRSYTF. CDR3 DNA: TGTGCCAGCAGTGAAGAGACAGGGGGCAGGAGCTACACCTTC.

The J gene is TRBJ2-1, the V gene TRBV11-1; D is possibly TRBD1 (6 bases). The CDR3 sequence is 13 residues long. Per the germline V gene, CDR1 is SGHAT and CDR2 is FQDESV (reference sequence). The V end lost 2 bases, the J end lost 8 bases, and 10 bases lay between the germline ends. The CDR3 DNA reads TGTGCCAGCAGCTTAACACAGGGCTATGAGCAGTTCTTC. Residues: CASSLTQGYEQFF.

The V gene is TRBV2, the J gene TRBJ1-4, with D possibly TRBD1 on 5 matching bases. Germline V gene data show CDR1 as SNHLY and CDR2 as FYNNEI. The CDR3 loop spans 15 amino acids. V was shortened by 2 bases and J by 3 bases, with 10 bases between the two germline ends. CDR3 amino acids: CASSESRGANEKLFF. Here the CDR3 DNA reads TGTGCCAGCAGTGAATCCCGGGGGGCTAATGAAAAACTGTTTTTT.

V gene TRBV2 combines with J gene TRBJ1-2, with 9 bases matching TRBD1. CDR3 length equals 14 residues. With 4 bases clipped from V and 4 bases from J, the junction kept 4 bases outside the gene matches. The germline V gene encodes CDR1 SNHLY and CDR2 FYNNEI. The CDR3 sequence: CASSGGQGAYGYTF. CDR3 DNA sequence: TGTGCCAGCAGTGGGGGACAGGGTGCCTATGGCTACACCTTC.

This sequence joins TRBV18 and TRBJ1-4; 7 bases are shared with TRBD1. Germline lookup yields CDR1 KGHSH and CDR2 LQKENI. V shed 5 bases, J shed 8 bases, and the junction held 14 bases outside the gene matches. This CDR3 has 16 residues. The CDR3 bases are TGTGCCAGCTCAACCCGACAGGGAGAGGCGAGGGAAAAACTGTTTTTT. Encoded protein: CASSTRQGEAREKLFF.

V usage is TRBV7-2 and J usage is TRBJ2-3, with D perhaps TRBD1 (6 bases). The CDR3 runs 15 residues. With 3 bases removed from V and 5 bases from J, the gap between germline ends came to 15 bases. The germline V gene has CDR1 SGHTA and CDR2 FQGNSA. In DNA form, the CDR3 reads TGTGCCAGCAGCTTTAGCGCAACAGGGAAAGATACGCAGTATTTT. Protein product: CASSFSATGKDTQYF.

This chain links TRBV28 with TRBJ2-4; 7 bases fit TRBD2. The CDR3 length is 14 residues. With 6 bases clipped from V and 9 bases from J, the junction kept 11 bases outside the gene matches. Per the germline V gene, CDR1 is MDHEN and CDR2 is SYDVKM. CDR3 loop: CASRLRAPGGIQYF. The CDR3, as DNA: TGTGCCAGCAGGCTCCGGGCCCCGGGGGGCATTCAGTACTTC.

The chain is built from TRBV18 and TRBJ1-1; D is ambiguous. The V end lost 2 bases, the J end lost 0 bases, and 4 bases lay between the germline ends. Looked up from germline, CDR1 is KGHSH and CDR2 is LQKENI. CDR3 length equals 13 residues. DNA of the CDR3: TGTGCCAGCTCACCAACAGTGAACACTGAAGCTTTCTTT. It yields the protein CASSPTVNTEAFF.

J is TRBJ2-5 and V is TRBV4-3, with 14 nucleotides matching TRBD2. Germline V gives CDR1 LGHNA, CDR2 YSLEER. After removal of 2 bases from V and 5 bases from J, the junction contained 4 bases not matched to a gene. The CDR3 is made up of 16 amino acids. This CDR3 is CASSQRLAGGRETQYF. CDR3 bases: TGCGCCAGCAGCCAACGACTAGCGGGGGGGCGTGAGACCCAGTACTTC.

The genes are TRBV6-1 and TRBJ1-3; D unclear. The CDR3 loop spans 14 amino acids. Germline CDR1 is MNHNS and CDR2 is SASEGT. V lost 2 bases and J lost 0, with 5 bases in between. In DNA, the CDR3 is TGTGCCAGCAGTGAAAGAGGCTCTGGAAACACCATATATTTT. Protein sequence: CASSERGSGNTIYF.

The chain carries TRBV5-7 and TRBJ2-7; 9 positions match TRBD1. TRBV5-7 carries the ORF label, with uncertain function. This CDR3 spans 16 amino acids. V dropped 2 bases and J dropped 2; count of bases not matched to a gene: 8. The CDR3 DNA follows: TGTGCCAGCAGCTTTCTTCGACAGGGGGTGCCCTACGAGCAGTACTTC. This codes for CASSFLRQGVPYEQYF.

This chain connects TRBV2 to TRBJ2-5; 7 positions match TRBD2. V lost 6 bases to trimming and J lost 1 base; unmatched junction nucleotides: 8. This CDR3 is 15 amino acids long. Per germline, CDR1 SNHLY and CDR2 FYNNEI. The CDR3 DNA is TGTGCCAGCAGGGGGTGGCTAGCGGCCCAAGAGACCCAGTACTTC. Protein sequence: CASRGWLAAQETQYF.

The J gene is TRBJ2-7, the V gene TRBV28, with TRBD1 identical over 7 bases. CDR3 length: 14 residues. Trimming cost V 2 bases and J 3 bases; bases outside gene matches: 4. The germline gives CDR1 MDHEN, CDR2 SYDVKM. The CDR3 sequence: CASSLRGGSYEQYF. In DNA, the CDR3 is TGTGCCAGCAGTTTAAGAGGGGGCAGCTACGAGCAGTACTTC.